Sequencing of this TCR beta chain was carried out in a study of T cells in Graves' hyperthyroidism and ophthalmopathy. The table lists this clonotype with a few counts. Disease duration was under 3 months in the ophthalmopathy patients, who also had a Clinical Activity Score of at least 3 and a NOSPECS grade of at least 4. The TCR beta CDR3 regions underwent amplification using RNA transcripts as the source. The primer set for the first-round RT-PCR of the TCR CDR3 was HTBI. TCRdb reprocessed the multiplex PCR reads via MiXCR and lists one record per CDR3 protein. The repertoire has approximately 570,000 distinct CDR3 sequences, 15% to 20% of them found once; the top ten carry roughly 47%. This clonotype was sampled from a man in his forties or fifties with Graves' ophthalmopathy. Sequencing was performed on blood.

The CDR3 coding sequence is TGTGCCAGCAGTTACCGGGACAGGGGGCTGTACAATGAGCAGTTCTTC. Translated: CASSYRDRGLYNEQFF. This chain joins TRBV6-2 or TRBV6-3 and TRBJ2-1; 12 bases map to TRBD1. This CDR3 comprises 16 residues. V gave up 2 bases and J gave up 4 bases; unmatched junction bases: 3. In germline, CDR1 is MNHEY, CDR2 SVGEGT.